This TCR beta chain was profiled in a study of long-term antiretroviral therapy in people with HIV. Study observations and caveats: Diversity increased after ART yet remained lower than in transplant donor controls.

This CDR3 spans 17 amino acids. The V and J ends lost 4 bases and 1 base, in that order; junction bases with no gene match: 10. Germline-derived CDR1 and CDR2 are SGHRS and YFSETQ. As concerns this clone: Its antigen is as yet unknown.

Samples were assayed with immunoSEQ v3.0 at survey level. Sequenced by immunoSEQ multiplex PCR; TCRdb stores in-frame clones only, minus some. The data show under 30,000 clones, roughly 82% seen once. Participants living with HIV all received treatment in the United States. This material consisted of unsorted PBMCs, taken 1.1 years before starting antiretroviral therapy. This rearrangement joins TRBV5-1 to TRBJ2-2, with 7 bases that match TRBD2. The sequence derives from a woman aged 30 to 39 with HIV. CDR3 nucleotides: TGCGCCAGCAGCCTGCCTTATGCGGGGGTGAACACCGGGGAGCTGTTTTTT. Amino acid sequence: CASSLPYAGVNTGELFF.